Listed here is a single TCR beta chain. The source of the sample is a study of control samples from healthy donors and cancer patients. Only in-frame clones appear in the TCRdb table, and some are missing; sequencing was by immunoSEQ multiplex PCR. The data contain around 84,000 clones, 91% of them singletons. The origin of this receptor is a man aged 25 to 45 in good health. The sample comprised blood.

The CDR3 loop reads CASSEGGKKTEAFF. DNA of the CDR3: TGCGCCAGCAGCGAGGGGGGGAAGAAGACTGAAGCTTTCTTT. This chain links TRBV5-1 with TRBJ1-1; a weak D match, TRBD1 (6 bases). The CDR3 runs 14 residues. Per the germline V gene, CDR1 is SGHRS and CDR2 is YFSETQ. V was shortened by 4 bases and J by 5 bases, with 15 bases between the two germline ends. The complete variable domain, with remaining parts taken from reference TRBV5-1 and TRBJ1-1, reads KAGVTQTPRYLIKTRGQQVTLSCSPISGHRSVSWYQQTPGQGLQFLFEYFSETQRNKGNFPGRFSGRQFSNSRSEMNVSTLELGDSALYLCASSEGGKKTEAFFGQGTRLTVV.